The 25 T cell receptor beta chains below all came from one sample that was sequenced in a study of blood T cells in healthy people across ages. A second PCR, run for roughly 7 to 11 cycles, used a sample-barcoded 5' primer plus a J-beta primer mix. One entry per CDR3 protein results from TCRdb running MiXCR on the 5' RACE reads. This table has around 1.7 million distinct CDR3 sequences, roughly 27% appearing once. The sequencing sample was made of blood. The receptors were gathered from a woman in her thirties in good health.

The chain links TRBV12-3 or TRBV12-4 to TRBJ2-1, with D maybe TRBD2 (7 bases). V shed 8 bases and J shed 7 bases, with 15 bases lying between them. The CDR3 contains 13 residues. CDR3 residues: CASGGAAGNEQFF. The CDR3 DNA reads as TGTGCCAGCGGGGGGGCCGCTGGGAATGAGCAGTTCTTC.

This clonotype has just a few counts. J is TRBJ2-7 and V is TRBV28, with 7 nucleotides matching TRBD1. CDR1 is MDHEN and CDR2 is SYDVKM in the germline V gene. The CDR3 length is 14 residues. V trimming: 6 bases; J trimming: 2 bases; junction bases outside the gene matches: 7. CDR3 sequence: CASSTGDPPYEQYF. In nucleotides, the CDR3 is TGTGCCAGCAGCACAGGGGACCCACCCTACGAGCAGTACTTC.

The chain uses TRBV6-5 and TRBJ2-1; 8 bases align to TRBD1. The CDR3 covers 16 residues. The J segment lost 0 bases and the V segment lost 4 bases, leaving 5 bases of the junction unmatched. The germline CDR1 and CDR2 sequences are MNHEY and SVGAGI. CDR3: CASSSRTGTSYNEQFF. As DNA, the CDR3 is TGTGCCAGCAGTTCCAGGACAGGGACCTCCTACAATGAGCAGTTCTTC.

This clonotype showed up just a few times. The gene calls are TRBV9 and TRBJ1-1, with 12 bases matching TRBD1. Germline lookup yields CDR1 SGDLS and CDR2 YYNGEE. V was pared by 4 bases and J by 2 bases, with 3 bases of the junction left unmatched. This CDR3 is built from 15 residues. Here the CDR3 reads CASSIGTGGNTEAFF. The CDR3 DNA reads as TGTGCCAGCAGCATCGGGACAGGGGGCAACACTGAAGCTTTCTTT.

This clonotype was observed a single time. The chain has TRBV10-1 and TRBJ2-2; perhaps D is TRBD1 or TRBD2 (6 bases each). The CDR3 sequence is 17 residues long. Germline CDR1 and CDR2: WNHNN and SYGVQD (reference sequence). V lost 3 bases and J 1 base, leaving 15 bases between the germline ends. Here the CDR3 reads CASSDFGGVGNTGELFF. The CDR3 nucleotides read TGCGCCAGCAGTGATTTCGGGGGCGTTGGGAACACCGGGGAGCTGTTTTTT.

In this sample, this clonotype turned up a few times. The chain links TRBV20-1 to TRBJ2-1, with TRBD1 matching over 7 bases. The CDR3 has 14 amino acids. The ends lost 1 base at V and 5 bases at J; junction bases unmatched: 5. Germline V gene lookup returns CDR1 DFQATT and CDR2 SNEGSKA (reference sequence). CDR3 nucleotides: TGCAGTGCTAGAGCCCAGACAGGGAACAATGAGCAGTTCTTC. Translating gives CSARAQTGNNEQFF.

The V and J genes are TRBV15 and TRBJ1-2, with TRBD1 matching over 7 bases. Germline V gene data show CDR1 as LNHNV and CDR2 as YYDKDF (reference sequence). This CDR3 comprises 15 residues. Trimming removed 0 bases from V and 4 bases from J; junction bases left unmatched: 5. CDR3 residues: CATSRDAGQAYGYTF. Written as DNA, the CDR3 is TGTGCCACCAGCAGAGATGCCGGACAGGCCTATGGCTACACCTTC.

This clonotype was detected a few times. The V call is TRBV29-1, the J call TRBJ2-7; TRBD2 matches 9 bases. Germline CDR1 and CDR2: SQVTM and ANQGSEA. V dropped 6 bases and J dropped 6; count of bases not matched to a gene: 9. The CDR3 sequence is 13 residues long. In DNA, the CDR3 is TGCAGCGTCCCGGGACTAGCTTTTGGCGAGCAGTACTTC. This gives the protein CSVPGLAFGEQYF.

The chain carries TRBV12-3 or TRBV12-4 and TRBJ1-1, with D tentatively TRBD1 (5 bases). The CDR3 has 13 residues. V was cut by 10 bases and J by 0 bases, with 12 bases left in between. CDR3 protein: CAIGTGLNTEAFF. DNA of the CDR3: TGTGCCATCGGAACAGGACTGAACACTGAAGCTTTCTTT.

This clonotype appeared many times. V and J are TRBV28 and TRBJ2-7; no firm D call. Trimming cost V 6 bases and J 2 bases, with 8 bases left between them. Germline assignment: CDR1 MDHEN and CDR2 SYDVKM. The CDR3 extends over 12 amino acids. In nucleotides, the CDR3 is TGTGCCAGCAGAACTGTTACCTACGAGCAGTACTTC. Its protein is CASRTVTYEQYF.

This chain uses TRBV20-1 with TRBJ2-7, with D maybe TRBD2 (5 bases). V was pared by 1 base and J by 2 bases, with 21 bases between. The CDR3 is 17 residues long. Per the germline V gene, CDR1 is DFQATT and CDR2 is SNEGSKA (reference sequence). The DNA of the CDR3 is TGCAGTGCTAGAGGGGCAATATGGACTCAGAGAACCTACGAGCAGTACTTC. Encoded protein: CSARGAIWTQRTYEQYF.

This clonotype has a count of ten or more. The chain couples TRBV10-3 to TRBJ2-6, with D unresolved. Germline CDR1 reads ENHRY; CDR2 reads SYGVKD. V lost 0 bases to trimming and J lost 4 bases, with 10 bases between them. The CDR3 is made up of 16 amino acids. In DNA, the CDR3 is TGTGCCATCAGTGAGTCGATTGGGCCCGGGGCCAACGTCCTGACTTTC. It is translated as CAISESIGPGANVLTF.

In this sample, this clonotype turned up a few times. J is TRBJ1-2 and V is TRBV7-2; D not certain. Trimming took off 6 bases at V and 1 base at J, with 6 bases between the two ends. Per the germline V gene, CDR1 is SGHTA and CDR2 is FQGNSA. This CDR3 comprises 12 residues. CDR3 nucleotide sequence: TGTGCCAGCAGACCCAATAACTATGGCTACACCTTC. This sequence encodes CASRPNNYGYTF.

A word on this clonotype: Mismatch with germline at one junction end may stem from a read error. This chain joins TRBV4-2 and TRBJ1-2; D is uncertain. The CDR3 has 16 residues. Germline assignment: CDR1 LGHNA and CDR2 YNFKEQ. The CDR3 reads CASSLRAGADLGGHTF. CDR3 nucleotide sequence: TGTGCCAGCAGCCTGAGGGCGGGTGCTGACTTGGGTGGCCACACCTTC.

The chain has TRBV3-1 and TRBJ2-1; D possibly corresponds to TRBD1 (6 bases). Germline V CDR1 and CDR2: LGHDT, YNNKEL (reference sequence). V was clipped by 3 bases and J by 8 bases, with 23 bases between them. This CDR3 has 17 residues. The chain's CDR3 is CASSQAAGAPASYEQFF. In nucleotides, the CDR3 is TGTGCCAGCAGCCAGGCCGCAGGGGCCCCCGCGAGTTATGAGCAGTTCTTC.

The sample holds many counts of this clonotype. The rearrangement joins TRBV7-2 to TRBJ2-5; TRBD2 might be the D (6 bases). This CDR3 is 14 amino acids long. Germline CDR1 and CDR2: SGHTA and FQGNSA. V was cut by 3 bases and J by 5 bases, with 13 bases left in between. CDR3 nucleotides: TGTGCCAGCAGCTTCGGCGGGAATGGGGAGACCCAGTACTTC. It translates to CASSFGGNGETQYF.

Comment on this clonotype: A junction boundary mismatches the germline segment, possibly from a read error. This chain's CDR3 is CASQRGLNTEAFF. The CDR3 DNA sequence: TGTGCCAGCCAAAGGGGGTTGAACACTGAAGCTTTCTTT. The chain has TRBV5-1 and TRBJ1-1; possibly TRBD1 for D (6 bases). This CDR3 is built from 13 residues. Per germline, CDR1 SGHRS and CDR2 YFSETQ.

The rearrangement joins TRBV30 to TRBJ1-4; 8 bases match TRBD1. The CDR3 consists of 13 residues. The junction had 1 base not matched to a gene; V was cut back by 1 base and J by 6 bases. Germline V gene lookup returns CDR1 GTSNPN and CDR2 SVGIG (reference sequence). CDR3 sequence: CAWSEQGDEKLFF. Written as DNA, the CDR3 is TGTGCCTGGAGTGAACAGGGGGATGAAAAACTGTTTTTT.

This chain joins TRBV15 and TRBJ2-1; TRBD2 matches 7 bases. The germline gives CDR1 LNHNV, CDR2 YYDKDF (reference sequence). V lost 1 base, J lost 5 bases, and 5 bases stayed unmatched. The CDR3 length is 15 residues. Written as DNA, the CDR3 is TGTGCCACCAGCAGAGGTCTAGCGGAGGACAATGAGCAGTTCTTC. Its translation: CATSRGLAEDNEQFF. The whole variable domain, remainder taken from reference TRBV15 and TRBJ2-1, is DAMVIQNPRYQVTQFGKPVTLSCSQTLNHNVMYWYQQKSSQAPKLLFHYYDKDFNNEADTPDNFQSRRPNTSFCFLDIRSPGLGDTAMYLCATSRGLAEDNEQFFGPGTRLTVL.

The rearrangement joins TRBV7-9 to TRBJ2-3; D not certain. CDR1 is SEHNR and CDR2 is FQNEAQ in the germline V gene (reference sequence). V dropped 7 bases and J dropped 0 bases, with 8 bases sitting between them. The CDR3 sequence is 13 residues long. CDR3 in DNA: TGTGCCAGCATCTACGTTAGCACAGATACGCAGTATTTT. This encodes CASIYVSTDTQYF.

V and J are TRBV12-3 or TRBV12-4 and TRBJ2-5; 7 nucleotides line up with TRBD2. The end of the DNA fits TRBJ2-7 better, so the J call may be wrong. The CDR3 is 15 residues long. CDR3: CASSLVRGGPHEQYF. The CDR3 DNA is TGTGCCAGCAGTTTGGTTCGGGGAGGGCCCCACGAGCAGTACTTC.

The chain combines TRBV20-1 with TRBJ1-4; D remains unclear. V was cut by 6 bases and J by 8 bases, with 22 bases left in between. The CDR3 extends over 15 amino acids. CDR1 is DFQATT, CDR2 SNEGSKA, per germline (reference sequence). The CDR3 DNA sequence: TGCAGTGCCCTGAGTATTCCAGGTTTAGGCGAAAAACTGTTTTTT. It translates to CSALSIPGLGEKLFF.

This clonotype was counted between two and nine times. V gene TRBV2 combines with J gene TRBJ2-5, with D perhaps TRBD2 (6 bases). The CDR3 has 14 amino acids. Germline V gene lookup returns CDR1 SNHLY and CDR2 FYNNEI. V was pared by 8 bases and J by 0 bases, with 13 bases between. CDR3 in amino acids: CASPSEGNQETQYF. The DNA of the CDR3 is TGTGCCAGCCCTTCGGAGGGGAACCAAGAGACCCAGTACTTC.

This clonotype was counted only a few times. The chain has TRBV11-2 and TRBJ2-4; D uncertain. Trimming stripped 10 bases from V and 8 bases from J, with 21 bases between. The CDR3 has 14 residues. Germline assignment: CDR1 SGHAT and CDR2 FQNNGV. CDR3 region: CATSDSRSEDIQYF. The CDR3 nucleotides read TGTGCCACTTCAGACTCCCGTTCTGAGGACATTCAGTACTTC. The full variable domain, in which reference TRBV11-2 and TRBJ2-4 provide the parts outside the CDR3, is EAGVAQSPRYKIIEKRQSVAFWCNPISGHATLYWYQQILGQGPKLLIQFQNNGVVDDSQLPKDRFSAERLKGVDSTLKIQPAKLEDSAVYLCATSDSRSEDIQYFGAGTRLSVL.

In its sample, this clonotype was seen a few times. A single base separates this from a much larger clone, so it may be a read error. The chain joins TRBV10-3 to TRBJ2-7; 7 bases agree with TRBD2. V shed 0 bases, J shed 5 bases, and the junction held 4 bases outside the gene matches. The CDR3 loop spans 14 amino acids. Germline CDR1 reads ENHRY; CDR2 reads SYGVKD. CDR3 sequence (DNA): TGTGCCATCAGTGAGTCGGAAGGGAGGGACGAGCAGTACTTC. This encodes CAISESEGRDEQYF.